The sequence of this T cell receptor beta chain was determined in a study of blood T cell repertoires in COVID-19 (dated by TCRdb to the early 2020s). Study-wide context: Samples from collaborators originated in the United States, Italy and Spain and spanned both the acute and convalescent phases of COVID-19. The material from the prospective study consisted of cDNA or gDNA derived from T cells, B-cell-depleted T cells, or PBMCs. The dataset comprised deeply sampled blood TCRbeta repertoires from subjects exposed to, actively infected with, or recovered from COVID-19. The repertoires were released in a freely available public database intended as a resource for research on the immune response to SARS-CoV-2. The samples were drawn from the first 160 participants of the ongoing ImmuneRACE study and from some 1,300 subjects provided by 6 global collaborators. A de-identified subject ID, COVID-19 status, age in years and sex were almost always included in the sample metadata. Where available, HLA class I and class II types were taken from metadata supplied by the sample provider and were not determined by assay-based typing.

General findings and caveats noted by the study authors: How much clinical and demographic metadata was included differed by source and by participant, and the metadata was provided uncurated.

Each collaborating institution followed its own protocols to collect whole blood in K2EDTA tubes. For TCRbeta analysis, collaborators shipped samples in one of three forms: frozen whole blood, isolated PBMCs, or DNA extracted from either of those sample types. The immunoSEQ Assay, a bias-controlled multiplex PCR, was used to amplify TCRbeta CDR3 regions from genomic DNA. The original pipeline was this. Within the assay, amplification of reference gene primers was used to estimate how many nucleated cells each sample contained. To quantify the absolute abundance of each unique TCRbeta CDR3 rearrangement, sequence reads were collapsed and filtered. For each sample, productive Simpson clonality was calculated as the square root of Simpson's diversity index over productive rearrangements. Not all clones reach the TCRdb copy of this immuneACCESS table, which keeps in-frame sequences only. Checked studies attribute under half of the gap to unresolved V genes and leave the rest unexplained. The V and J calls and clone size come from that table; D and trimming were worked out from the DNA. This sample has under 150,000 clones in its table, and around 80% of those were observed once. The ten largest account for 4% of the sample.

Based on the germline V gene, the CDR1 and CDR2 sequences are SGHNT and YENEEA. The CDR3 has 13 amino acids, counting the end cysteine and phenylalanine. Solely the CDR3 DNA is kept, with 39 bases framed from the first base. The junction carries 12 bases between V and J, which are trimmed by 3 bases and 6 bases respectively. As concerns this clone: Its specific antigen is unknown. The sample holds no much larger clone one base away, and base qualities are not on file.

The sequence derives from an elderly woman with acute or convalescent COVID-19. In this chain, TRBV11-3 is recombined with TRBJ2-7; too little of a D gene remains to name it. Source material: peripheral blood. The sequenced DNA is TGTGCCAGCAGCTTCTCCCCCCTGGCCGAGCAGTACTTC. The encoded protein is CASSFSPLAEQYF.